The 13 T cell receptor beta chains below all came from one sample that was sequenced in a study of spatial heterogeneity in lung cancer. TCRdb recomputed calls from the 5' RACE reads with MiXCR, one row per CDR3 protein. The table shows some 6,900 distinct CDR3 sequences, with about 3.9% occurring only once. Specified time point: sample taken at primary tumor resection. The authors sequenced whole RNA from tumor, nontumor lung or frozen PBMC without sorting. The sample consisted of normal lung tissue next to the tumor, taken at surgery. The receptors come from a female donor with early-stage non-small cell lung cancer.

This clonotype occurred a few times. DNA of the CDR3: TGTGCCAGCAGCTCTCGGGCTAGCGACTACAATGAGCAGTTCTTC. Translation gives CASSSRASDYNEQFF. The chain joins TRBV9 to TRBJ2-1; D perhaps matches TRBD2 (6 bases). Per the germline V gene, CDR1 is SGDLS and CDR2 is YYNGEE. This CDR3 is built from 15 residues. The V and J ends lost 4 bases and 3 bases respectively, with 14 bases between them. The variable domain in full, completed from reference TRBV9 and TRBJ2-1, reads DSGVTQTPKHLITATGQRVTLRCSPRSGDLSVYWYQQSLDQGLQFLIQYYNGEERAKGNILERFSAQQFPDLHSELNLSSLELGDSALYFCASSSRASDYNEQFFGPGTRLTVL.

This clonotype was seen more than once but under ten times. This rearrangement joins TRBV12-3 or TRBV12-4 to TRBJ2-7; TRBD1 aligns across 7 bases. V was clipped by 6 bases and J by 0 bases; unmatched bases: 14. The CDR3 loop spans 17 amino acids. CDR3 residues: CASSPNLIGQASYEQYF. The CDR3, as DNA: TGTGCCAGCAGCCCAAATTTGATCGGACAGGCCTCCTACGAGCAGTACTTC.

This clonotype appeared many times. V is TRBV7-9 and J is TRBJ2-7, with a possible D match to TRBD1 (6 bases). V was clipped by 5 bases and J by 3 bases, with 14 bases between them. This CDR3 contains 14 residues. The germline V gene has CDR1 SEHNR and CDR2 FQNEAQ (reference sequence). CDR3 sequence reads: CASSPGTSYYEQYF. In nucleotides, the CDR3 is TGTGCCAGCAGCCCCGGGACATCGTACTACGAGCAGTACTTC.

J is TRBJ2-3 and V is TRBV7-9; D unclear. Trimming took off 5 bases at V and 0 bases at J, with 12 bases between the two ends. This CDR3 has 15 residues. Germline CDR1 and CDR2: SEHNR and FQNEAQ (reference sequence). This chain's CDR3 is CASSVVGSSTDTQYF. The CDR3 nucleotides read TGTGCCAGCAGCGTGGTGGGGTCTAGCACAGATACGCAGTATTTT.

The chain has TRBV30 and TRBJ1-2, with 7 bases identical to TRBD1. J lost 5 bases, V lost 3 bases, and 12 bases had no gene match. Germline V gene data show CDR1 as GTSNPN and CDR2 as SVGIG (reference sequence). The CDR3 runs 15 residues. The DNA for the CDR3 is TGTGCCTGGAGGGTTGTTGGGACAGCTACTTATGGCTACACCTTC. Protein: CAWRVVGTATYGYTF. Full variable domain (remainder filled in from reference TRBV30 and TRBJ1-2): SQTIHQWPATLVQPVGSPLSLECTVEGTSNPNLYWYRQAAGRGLQLLFYSVGIGQISSEVPQNLSASRPQDRQFILSSKKLLLSDSGFYLCAWRVVGTATYGYTFGSGTRLTVV.

V and J are TRBV7-2 and TRBJ2-1, with D possibly matching TRBD2 (6 bases). The germline V and J ends were trimmed by 5 bases and 3 bases, with 20 bases remaining between them. This CDR3 region has 17 residues. Germline-derived CDR1 and CDR2 are SGHTA and FQGNSA. The DNA for the CDR3 is TGTGCCAGCAGCAAACGCTACGGCGGGGCCGGCTACAATGAGCAGTTCTTC. This sequence encodes CASSKRYGGAGYNEQFF.

The chain joins TRBV7-9 to TRBJ2-1, with D tentatively TRBD1 (5 bases). Germline CDR1 SEHNR, CDR2 FQNEAQ (reference sequence). The CDR3 runs to 16 residues. V lost 6 bases and J lost 5, with 20 bases in between. The CDR3 protein is CASRFSGFGSHNEQFF. The CDR3 nucleotides read TGTGCCAGCAGGTTCTCAGGGTTCGGGTCACACAATGAGCAGTTCTTC. Full variable domain (outside the CDR3, taken from reference TRBV7-9 and TRBJ2-1): DTGVSQNPRHKITKRGQNVTFRCDPISEHNRLYWYRQTLGQGPEFLTYFQNEAQLEKSRLLSDRFSAERPKGSFSTLEIQRTEQGDSAMYLCASRFSGFGSHNEQFFGPGTRLTVL.

This clonotype was counted ten times or more. The chain has TRBV12-3 or TRBV12-4 and TRBJ1-1; no definite D call. V was trimmed by 5 bases and J by 4 bases, leaving 20 bases between them. CDR3 size: 16 residues. For the CDR3, the DNA is TGTGCCAGCAGTCCCCGTACGGGGTGGGGAGGCACTGAAGCTTTCTTT. Amino acids: CASSPRTGWGGTEAFF.

The rearrangement links TRBV12-3 or TRBV12-4 to TRBJ1-2; D remains unclear. The CDR3 is 14 amino acids. Trimming pared 3 bases from V and 3 bases from J, leaving 11 bases between. The CDR3 reads CASSFRQADYGYTF. DNA for the CDR3: TGTGCCAGCAGTTTTCGTCAGGCGGACTATGGCTACACCTTC.

Ten or more counts support this clonotype. This chain links TRBV7-2 with TRBJ2-3; D possibly corresponds to TRBD2 (7 bases). The V end was cut by 5 bases, the J end by 3 bases, with 15 bases between. The germline V gene encodes CDR1 SGHTA and CDR2 FQGNSA. The length of the CDR3 is 15 residues. In nucleotides, the CDR3 is TGTGCCAGCAGCCCCTACGGGGGGCCAACAGATACGCAGTATTTT. It yields the protein CASSPYGGPTDTQYF.

This clonotype was counted at least ten times. The V call is TRBV7-9, the J call TRBJ2-7, with D possibly matching TRBD2 (5 bases). Trimming cost V 5 bases and J 3 bases, with 8 bases left between them. CDR3 length: 12 amino acids. The V gene's germline CDR1 is SEHNR and CDR2 FQNEAQ (reference sequence). Here the CDR3 reads CASSEGSYEQYF. CDR3 sequence (DNA): TGTGCCAGCAGCGAAGGGAGCTACGAGCAGTACTTC.

With respect to this clonotype: This sequence may be a read error, since a much larger clone differs from it by one base. The V gene is TRBV20-1, the J gene TRBJ2-7, with 7 positions matching TRBD1. The CDR3 consists of 15 residues. Trimming took 1 base from V and 5 from J; bases not matched to a gene: 11. CDR1 and CDR2 from the germline V gene are DFQATT and SNEGSKA (reference sequence). The CDR3: CSARGIQGRPHEQYF. CDR3 bases: TGCAGTGCTAGAGGCATACAGGGGCGACCCCACGAGCAGTACTTC.

In its sample, this clonotype was seen many times. The gene calls are TRBV10-3 and TRBJ1-1; no clear D. The germline gives CDR1 ENHRY, CDR2 SYGVKD. The CDR3 has 15 residues. Deletions cut 0 bases from V and 5 bases from J, with 13 bases between. CDR3 coding DNA: TGTGCCATCAGTGAGTCCAGGTCCTCCCGGACTGAAGCTTTCTTT. It yields the protein CAISESRSSRTEAFF.